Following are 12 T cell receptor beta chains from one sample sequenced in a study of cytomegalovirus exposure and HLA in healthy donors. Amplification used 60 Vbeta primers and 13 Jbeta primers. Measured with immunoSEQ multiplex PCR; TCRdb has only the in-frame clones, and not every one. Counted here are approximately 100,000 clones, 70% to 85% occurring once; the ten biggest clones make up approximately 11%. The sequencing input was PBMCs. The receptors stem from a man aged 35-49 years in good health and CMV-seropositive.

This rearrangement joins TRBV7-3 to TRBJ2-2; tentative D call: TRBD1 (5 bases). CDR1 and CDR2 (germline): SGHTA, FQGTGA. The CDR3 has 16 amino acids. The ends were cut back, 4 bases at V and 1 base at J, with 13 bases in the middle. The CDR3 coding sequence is TGTGCCAGCAGCTCCCGGACATCTAAGAACACCGGGGAGCTGTTTTTT. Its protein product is CASSSRTSKNTGELFF.

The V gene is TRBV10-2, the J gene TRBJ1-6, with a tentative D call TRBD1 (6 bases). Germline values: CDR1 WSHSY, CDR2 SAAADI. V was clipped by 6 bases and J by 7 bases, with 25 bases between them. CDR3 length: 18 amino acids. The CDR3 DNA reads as TGCGCCAGCAGGAGAGACAGGACCCGACATTCATCGAATTCACCCCTCCACTTT. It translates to CASRRDRTRHSSNSPLHF.

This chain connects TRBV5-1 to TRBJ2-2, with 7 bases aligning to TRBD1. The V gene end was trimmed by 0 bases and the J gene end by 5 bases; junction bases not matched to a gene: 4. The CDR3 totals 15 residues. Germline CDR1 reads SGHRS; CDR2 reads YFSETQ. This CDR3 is CASSLGQGVTGELFF. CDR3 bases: TGCGCCAGCAGCTTGGGACAGGGAGTAACCGGGGAGCTGTTTTTT.

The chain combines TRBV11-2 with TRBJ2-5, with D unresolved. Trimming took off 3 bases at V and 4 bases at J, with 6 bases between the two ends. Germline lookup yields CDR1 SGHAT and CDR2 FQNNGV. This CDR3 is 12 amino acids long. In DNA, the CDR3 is TGTGCCAGCAGCTTTCTTCTAGAGACCCAGTACTTC. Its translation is CASSFLLETQYF.

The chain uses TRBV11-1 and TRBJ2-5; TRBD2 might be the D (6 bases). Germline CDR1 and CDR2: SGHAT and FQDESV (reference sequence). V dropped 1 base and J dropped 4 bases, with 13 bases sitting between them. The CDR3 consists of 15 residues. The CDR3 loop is CASSLGGGVGETQYF. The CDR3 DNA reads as TGTGCCAGCAGCTTAGGAGGAGGGGTTGGAGAGACCCAGTACTTC.

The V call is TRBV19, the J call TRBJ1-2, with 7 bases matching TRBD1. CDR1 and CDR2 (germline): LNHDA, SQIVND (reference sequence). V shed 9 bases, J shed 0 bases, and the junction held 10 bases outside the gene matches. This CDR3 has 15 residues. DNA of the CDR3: TGTGCCAGCAAAATCGACAGGGTGACTAACTATGGCTACACCTTC. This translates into CASKIDRVTNYGYTF.

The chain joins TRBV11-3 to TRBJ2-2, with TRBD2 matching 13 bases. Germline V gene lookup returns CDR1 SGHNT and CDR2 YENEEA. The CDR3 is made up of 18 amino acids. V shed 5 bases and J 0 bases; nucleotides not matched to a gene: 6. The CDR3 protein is CASSITSGGGTNTGELFF. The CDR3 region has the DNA TGTGCCAGCAGCATAACTAGCGGGGGGGGGACGAACACCGGGGAGCTGTTTTTT.

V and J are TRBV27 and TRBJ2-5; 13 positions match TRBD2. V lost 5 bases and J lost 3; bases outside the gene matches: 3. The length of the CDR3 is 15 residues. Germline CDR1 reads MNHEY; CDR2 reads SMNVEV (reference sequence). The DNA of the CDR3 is TGTGCCAGCAGTGGACTAGCGGGGGCAGAAGAGACCCAGTACTTC. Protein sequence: CASSGLAGAEETQYF.

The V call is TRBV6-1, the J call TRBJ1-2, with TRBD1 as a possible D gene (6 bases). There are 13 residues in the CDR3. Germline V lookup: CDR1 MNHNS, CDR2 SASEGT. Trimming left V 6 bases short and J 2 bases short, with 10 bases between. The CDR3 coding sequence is TGTGCCAGCAGGACAGGAGCAAACTATGGCTACACCTTC. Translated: CASRTGANYGYTF.

CDR3 DNA: TGTGCCAGCAGCTTATTGGGGGCATGGGATACGCAGTATTTT. This sequence encodes CASSLLGAWDTQYF. The V and J genes are TRBV7-3 and TRBJ2-3, with D possibly being TRBD1 (6 bases). This CDR3 has 14 residues. The V end was cut by 2 bases, the J end by 6 bases, with 12 bases between. The V gene's germline CDR1 is SGHTA and CDR2 FQGTGA.

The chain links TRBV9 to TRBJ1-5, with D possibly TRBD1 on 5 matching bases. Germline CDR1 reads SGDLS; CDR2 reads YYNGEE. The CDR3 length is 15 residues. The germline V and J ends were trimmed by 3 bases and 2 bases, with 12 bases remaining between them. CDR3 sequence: CASSAGDWGNQPQHF. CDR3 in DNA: TGTGCCAGCAGCGCGGGGGATTGGGGCAATCAGCCCCAGCATTTT.

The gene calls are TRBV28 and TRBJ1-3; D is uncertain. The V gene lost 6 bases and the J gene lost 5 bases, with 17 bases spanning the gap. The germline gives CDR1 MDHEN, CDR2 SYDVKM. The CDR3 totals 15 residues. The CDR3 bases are TGTGCCAGCAGCTCTGCCGGTTTCGAAAGAAACACCATATATTTT. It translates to CASSSAGFERNTIYF.